The clone carrying this T cell receptor (beta chain) was observed a handful of times. The CDR3 covers 13 residues. V lost 4 bases to trimming and J lost 5 bases; unmatched junction nucleotides: 5. Germline V gives CDR1 PRHDT, CDR2 FYEKMQ (reference sequence). This sample was taken from a study of cytomegalovirus exposure and HLA in healthy donors. In the PCR, 60 Vbeta and 13 Jbeta primers were used. The assay was immunoSEQ multiplex PCR, and TCRdb's table has in-frame clones only and misses some. The sample carries 100,000 to 150,000 clones, about two thirds recorded once. The V and J genes are TRBV13 and TRBJ2-7; 7 bases match TRBD2. Sequenced input: PBMCs. The receptor's source is a man between 50 and 59 years old in good health and CMV-seropositive. The CDR3: CASSSGLSNEQYF. The CDR3 nucleotides are TGTGCCAGCAGCTCGGGACTATCGAACGAGCAGTACTTC.